This entry features one TCR beta chain sequence. The sample belongs to a study of T cells in Graves' hyperthyroidism and ophthalmopathy. Amplified TCR beta CDR3 regions derived from RNA transcripts. First-round RT-PCR targeting the TCR CDR3 was performed with the HTBI primer set. TCRdb reanalysed the multiplex PCR reads using MiXCR and keeps one entry per CDR3 protein. The sample yields 350,000 to 400,000 distinct CDR3 sequences, about 16% seen once. Between the trimmed V and J ends, which lost 5 bases and 4 bases, there was a span of 17 bases. Germline CDR1 is SGHAT and CDR2 is FQNNGV. The CDR3 sequence is 15 residues long.

The sequence derives from a woman in her 30s with Graves' hyperthyroidism. V and J are TRBV11-2 and TRBJ2-5; the D gene could be TRBD1 or TRBD2 (5 bases each). The sample comprised blood. CDR3 sequence reads: CASSPEGLMRETQYF. Here the CDR3 DNA reads TGTGCCAGCAGCCCAGAGGGGTTAATGAGAGAGACCCAGTACTTC.